What follows are 4 T cell receptor beta chains derived from one specimen sequenced in a study of neurological immune-mediated disorders. MiXCR, applied by TCRdb to the 5' RACE reads, yields one record per CDR3 protein. The repertoire has under 70,000 distinct CDR3 sequences, less than 5.5% of them found once; the top ten carry less than 3.5%. The sequencing sample was made of PBMCs. These receptors were taken from a woman between 25 and 40 years old with multiple sclerosis.

Many counts were recorded for this clonotype. The chain uses TRBV20-1 and TRBJ2-3; possible D gene TRBD2, 5 bases. The CDR3 length is 17 residues. CDR1 is DFQATT, CDR2 SNEGSKA, per germline (reference sequence). Trimming removed 0 bases from V and 1 base from J, with 17 bases in between. DNA of the CDR3: TGCAGTGCTAGAGATCTGAGGCGGGCCCGTGGCACAGATACGCAGTATTTT. As protein: CSARDLRRARGTDTQYF.

This clonotype was seen only a few times. The rearrangement joins TRBV12-3 or TRBV12-4 to TRBJ1-3; D not certain. The germline V and J ends were trimmed by 6 bases and 0 bases, with 6 bases remaining between them. The CDR3 runs 13 residues. The CDR3 DNA reads as TGTGCCAGCAGGCCGAGCTCTGGAAACACCATATATTTT. Translation: CASRPSSGNTIYF.

In its sample, this clonotype was seen many times. The chain carries TRBV7-2 and TRBJ2-5, with D perhaps matching TRBD1 or TRBD2 (6 bases each). The length of the CDR3 is 15 residues. CDR1 and CDR2 from the germline V gene are SGHTA and FQGNSA. Trimming took off 6 bases at V and 5 bases at J, with 19 bases between the two ends. CDR3 sequence: CASRGGSGSRETQYF. CDR3 bases: TGTGCCAGCAGAGGGGGGTCGGGGAGCCGGGAGACCCAGTACTTC.

This clonotype has a count of ten or more. The chain uses TRBV2 and TRBJ2-7, with 9 nucleotides matching TRBD1. The CDR3 is made up of 13 amino acids. CDR1 is SNHLY and CDR2 is FYNNEI in the germline V gene. Trimming took 4 bases from V and 2 from J; bases not matched to a gene: 0. As DNA, the CDR3 is TGTGCCAGCAGTGGGACAGGGGCCTACGAGCAGTACTTC. This translates into CASSGTGAYEQYF.